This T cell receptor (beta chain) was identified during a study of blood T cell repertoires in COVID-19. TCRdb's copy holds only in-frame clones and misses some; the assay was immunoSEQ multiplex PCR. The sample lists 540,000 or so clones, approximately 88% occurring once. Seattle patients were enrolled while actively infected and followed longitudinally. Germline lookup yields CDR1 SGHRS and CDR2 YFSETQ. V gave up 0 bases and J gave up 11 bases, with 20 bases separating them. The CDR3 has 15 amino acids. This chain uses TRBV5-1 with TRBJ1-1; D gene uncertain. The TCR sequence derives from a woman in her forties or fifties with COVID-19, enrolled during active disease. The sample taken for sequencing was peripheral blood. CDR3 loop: CASSLEFSGEVGAFF. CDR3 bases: TGCGCCAGCAGCTTGGAATTTAGCGGGGAGGTCGGGGCTTTCTTT.